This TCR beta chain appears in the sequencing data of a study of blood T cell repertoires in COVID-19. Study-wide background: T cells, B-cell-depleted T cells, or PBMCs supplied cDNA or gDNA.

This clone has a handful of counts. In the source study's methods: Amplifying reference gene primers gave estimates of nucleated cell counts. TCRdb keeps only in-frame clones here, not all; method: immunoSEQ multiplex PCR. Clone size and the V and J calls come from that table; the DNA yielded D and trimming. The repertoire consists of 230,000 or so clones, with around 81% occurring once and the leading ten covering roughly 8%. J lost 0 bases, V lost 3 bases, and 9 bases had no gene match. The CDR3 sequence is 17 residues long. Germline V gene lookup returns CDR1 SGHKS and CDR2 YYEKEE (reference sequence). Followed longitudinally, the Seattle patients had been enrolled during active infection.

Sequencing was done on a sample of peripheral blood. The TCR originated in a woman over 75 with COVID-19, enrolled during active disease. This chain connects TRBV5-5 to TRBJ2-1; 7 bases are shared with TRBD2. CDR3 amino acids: CASSSIWEGSSYNEQFF. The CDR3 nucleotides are TGTGCCAGCAGCTCCATCTGGGAGGGTAGCTCCTACAATGAGCAGTTCTTC.